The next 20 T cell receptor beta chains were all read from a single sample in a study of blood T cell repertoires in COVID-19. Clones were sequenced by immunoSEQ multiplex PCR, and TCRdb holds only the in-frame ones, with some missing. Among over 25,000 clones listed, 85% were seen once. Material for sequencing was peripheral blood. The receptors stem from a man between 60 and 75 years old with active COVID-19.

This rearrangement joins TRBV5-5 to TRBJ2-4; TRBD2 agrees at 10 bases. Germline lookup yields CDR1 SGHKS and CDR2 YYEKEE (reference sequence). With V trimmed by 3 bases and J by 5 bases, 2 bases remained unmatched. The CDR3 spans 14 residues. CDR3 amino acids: CASSSGLAENIQYF. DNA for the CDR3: TGTGCCAGCAGCTCCGGACTAGCGGAAAACATTCAGTACTTC.

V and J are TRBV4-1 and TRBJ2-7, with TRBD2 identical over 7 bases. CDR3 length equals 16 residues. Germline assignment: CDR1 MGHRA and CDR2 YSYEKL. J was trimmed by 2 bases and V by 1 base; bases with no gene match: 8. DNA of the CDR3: TGCGCCAGCAGCCAAGTGCTGGCGGGAGTGGCCTACGAGCAGTACGTC. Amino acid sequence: CASSQVLAGVAYEQYV.

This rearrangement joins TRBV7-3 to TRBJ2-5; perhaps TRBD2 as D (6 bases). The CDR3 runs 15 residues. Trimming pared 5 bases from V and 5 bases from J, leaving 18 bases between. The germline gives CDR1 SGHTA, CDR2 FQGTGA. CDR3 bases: TGTGCCAGCAGCCCGCGGGATCCCGAGGATGAGACCCAGTACTTC. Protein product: CASSPRDPEDETQYF. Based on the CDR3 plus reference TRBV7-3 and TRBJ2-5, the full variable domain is GAGVSQTPSNKVTEKGKYVELRCDPISGHTALYWYRQSLGQGPEFLIYFQGTGAADDSGLPNDRFFAVRPEGSVSTLKIQRTERGDSAVYLCASSPRDPEDETQYFGPGTRLLVL.

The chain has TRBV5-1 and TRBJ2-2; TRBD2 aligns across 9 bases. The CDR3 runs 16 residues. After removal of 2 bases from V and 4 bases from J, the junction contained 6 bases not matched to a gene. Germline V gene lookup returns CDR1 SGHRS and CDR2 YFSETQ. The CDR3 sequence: CASSFRASGATGELFF. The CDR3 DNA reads TGCGCCAGCAGCTTTCGGGCTAGCGGGGCCACCGGGGAGCTGTTTTTT.

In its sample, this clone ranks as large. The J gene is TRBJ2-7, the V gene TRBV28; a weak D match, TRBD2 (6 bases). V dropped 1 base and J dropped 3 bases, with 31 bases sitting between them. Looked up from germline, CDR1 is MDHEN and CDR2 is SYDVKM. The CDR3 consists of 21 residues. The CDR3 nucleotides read TGTGCCAGCAGTTTATTTTGGCCATGGGACTCCCTGAAGATAAAATACTACGAGCAGTACTTC. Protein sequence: CASSLFWPWDSLKIKYYEQYF.

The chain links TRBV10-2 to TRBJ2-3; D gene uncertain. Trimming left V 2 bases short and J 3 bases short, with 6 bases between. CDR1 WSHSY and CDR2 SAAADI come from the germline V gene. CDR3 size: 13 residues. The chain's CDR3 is CASSEMETDTQYF. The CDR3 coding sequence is TGCGCCAGCAGTGAGATGGAGACAGATACGCAGTATTTT.

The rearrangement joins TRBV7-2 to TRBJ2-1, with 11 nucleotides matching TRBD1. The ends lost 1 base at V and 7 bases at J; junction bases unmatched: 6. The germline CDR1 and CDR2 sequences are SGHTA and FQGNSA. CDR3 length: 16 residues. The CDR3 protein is CASSLDLDRGRNEQFF. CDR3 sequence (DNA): TGTGCCAGCAGCTTAGATTTGGACAGGGGGCGAAATGAGCAGTTCTTC.

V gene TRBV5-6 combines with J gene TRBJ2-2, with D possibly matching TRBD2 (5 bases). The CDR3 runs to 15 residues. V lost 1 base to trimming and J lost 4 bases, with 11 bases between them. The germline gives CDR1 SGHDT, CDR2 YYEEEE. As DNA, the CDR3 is TGTGCCAGCAGCTTGTTGTCTAGCAGCACCGGGGAGCTGTTTTTT. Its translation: CASSLLSSSTGELFF.

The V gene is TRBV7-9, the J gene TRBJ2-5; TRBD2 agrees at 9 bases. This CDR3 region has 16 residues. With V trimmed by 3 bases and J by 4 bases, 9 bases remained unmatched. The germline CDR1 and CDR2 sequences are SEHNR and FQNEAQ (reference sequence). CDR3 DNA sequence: TGTGCCAGCAGCTTTTCGGGCGGGAGGGCCGTAGAGACCCAGTACTTC. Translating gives CASSFSGGRAVETQYF.

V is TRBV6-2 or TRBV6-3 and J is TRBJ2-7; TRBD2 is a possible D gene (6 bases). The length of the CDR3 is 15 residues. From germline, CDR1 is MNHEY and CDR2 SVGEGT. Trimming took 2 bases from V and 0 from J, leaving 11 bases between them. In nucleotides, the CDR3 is TGTGCCAGCAGTTACCGGGGGAGAGGCTCCTACGAGCAGTACTTC. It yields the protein CASSYRGRGSYEQYF.

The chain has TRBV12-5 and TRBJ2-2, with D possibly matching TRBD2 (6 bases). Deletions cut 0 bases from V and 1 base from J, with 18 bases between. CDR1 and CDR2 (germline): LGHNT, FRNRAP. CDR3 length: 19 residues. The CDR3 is CASGLVLPPPRENTGELFF. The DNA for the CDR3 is TGTGCTAGTGGTTTGGTACTCCCCCCCCCGCGGGAGAACACCGGGGAGCTGTTTTTT. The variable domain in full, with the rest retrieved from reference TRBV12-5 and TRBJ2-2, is DARVTQTPRHKVTEMGQEVTMRCQPILGHNTVFWYRQTMMQGLELLAYFRNRAPLDDSGMPKDRFSAEMPDATLATLKIQPSEPRDSAVYFCASGLVLPPPRENTGELFFGEGSRLTVL.

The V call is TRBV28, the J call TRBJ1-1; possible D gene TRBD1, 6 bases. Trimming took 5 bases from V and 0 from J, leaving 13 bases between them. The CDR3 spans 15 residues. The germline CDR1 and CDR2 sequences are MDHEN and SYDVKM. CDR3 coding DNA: TGTGCCAGCAGTCTTCCCCGGACAGTGAACACTGAAGCTTTCTTT. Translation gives CASSLPRTVNTEAFF.

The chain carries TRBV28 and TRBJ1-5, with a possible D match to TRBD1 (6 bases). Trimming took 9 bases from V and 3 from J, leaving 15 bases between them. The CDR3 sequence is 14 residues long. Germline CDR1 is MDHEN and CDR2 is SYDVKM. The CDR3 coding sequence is TGTGCCAGTAGAAGGGGGGGTCCCAATCAGCCCCAGCATTTT. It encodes CASRRGGPNQPQHF.

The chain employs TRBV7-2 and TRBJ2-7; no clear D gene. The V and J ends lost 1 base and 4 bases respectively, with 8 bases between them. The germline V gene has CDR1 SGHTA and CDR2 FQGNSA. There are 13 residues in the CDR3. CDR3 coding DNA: TGTGCCAGCAGCTTAGGTACCGGTTACGAGCAGTACTTC. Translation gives CASSLGTGYEQYF.

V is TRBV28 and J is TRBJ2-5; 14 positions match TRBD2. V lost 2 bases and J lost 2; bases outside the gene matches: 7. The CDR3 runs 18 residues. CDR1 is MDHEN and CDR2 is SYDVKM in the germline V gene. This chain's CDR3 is CASSLRLAGGDEQETQYF. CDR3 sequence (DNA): TGTGCCAGCAGTTTACGACTAGCGGGAGGGGATGAACAAGAGACCCAGTACTTC.

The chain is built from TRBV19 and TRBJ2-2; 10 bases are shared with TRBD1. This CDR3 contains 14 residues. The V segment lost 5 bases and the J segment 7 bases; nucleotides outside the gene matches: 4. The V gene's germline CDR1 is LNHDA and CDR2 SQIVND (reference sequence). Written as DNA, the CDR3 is TGTGCCAGTAGTCCGGGACAGGGGAACGGGGAGCTGTTTTTT. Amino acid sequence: CASSPGQGNGELFF.

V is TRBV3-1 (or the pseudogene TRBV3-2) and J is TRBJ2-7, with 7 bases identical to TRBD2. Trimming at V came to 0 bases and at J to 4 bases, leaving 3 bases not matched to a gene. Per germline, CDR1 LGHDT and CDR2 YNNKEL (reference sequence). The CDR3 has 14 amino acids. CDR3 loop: CASSQEREPYEQYF. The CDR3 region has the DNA TGTGCCAGCAGCCAAGAGCGGGAGCCTTACGAGCAGTACTTC.

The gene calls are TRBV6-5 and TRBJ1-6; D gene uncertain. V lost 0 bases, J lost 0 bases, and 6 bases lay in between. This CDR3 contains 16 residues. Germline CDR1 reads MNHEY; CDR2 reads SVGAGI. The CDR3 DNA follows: TGTGCCAGCAGTTACTCGCGTAGCTCCTATAATTCACCCCTCCACTTT. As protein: CASSYSRSSYNSPLHF.

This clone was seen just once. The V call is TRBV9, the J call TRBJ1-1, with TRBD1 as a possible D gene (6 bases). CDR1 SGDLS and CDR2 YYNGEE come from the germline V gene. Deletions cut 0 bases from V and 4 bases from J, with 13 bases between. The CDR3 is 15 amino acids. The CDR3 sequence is CASSVEWGLSTEAFF. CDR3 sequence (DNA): TGTGCCAGCAGCGTAGAATGGGGGCTTAGCACTGAAGCTTTCTTT.

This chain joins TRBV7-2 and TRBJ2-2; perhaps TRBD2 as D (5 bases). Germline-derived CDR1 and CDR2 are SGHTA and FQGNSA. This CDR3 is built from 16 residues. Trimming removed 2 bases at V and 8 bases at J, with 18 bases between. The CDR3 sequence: CASSLNPGLAKGELFF. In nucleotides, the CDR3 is TGTGCCAGCAGCTTAAATCCGGGGTTGGCTAAAGGGGAGCTGTTTTTT.